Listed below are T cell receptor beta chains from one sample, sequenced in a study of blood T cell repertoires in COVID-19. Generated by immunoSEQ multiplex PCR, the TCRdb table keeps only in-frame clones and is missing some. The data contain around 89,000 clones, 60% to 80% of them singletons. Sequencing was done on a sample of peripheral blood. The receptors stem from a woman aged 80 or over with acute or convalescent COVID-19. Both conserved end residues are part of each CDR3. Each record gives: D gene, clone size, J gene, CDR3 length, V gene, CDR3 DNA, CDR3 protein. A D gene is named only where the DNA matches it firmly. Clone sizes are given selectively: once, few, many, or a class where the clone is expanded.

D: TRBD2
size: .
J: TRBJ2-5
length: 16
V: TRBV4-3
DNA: TGCGCCAGCAGCCAAGTGCTAGCGGGGGGGTGGGAGACCCAGTACTTC
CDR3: CASSQVLAGGWETQYF

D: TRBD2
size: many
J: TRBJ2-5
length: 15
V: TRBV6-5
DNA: TGTGCCAGCAGTTCCCGTCCTAGCGGACAAGAGACCCAGTACTTC
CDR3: CASSSRPSGQETQYF

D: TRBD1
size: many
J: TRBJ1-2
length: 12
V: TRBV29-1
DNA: TGCAGCGTCTCCGGGACAGGGGGCGGCTACACCTTC
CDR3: CSVSGTGGGYTF

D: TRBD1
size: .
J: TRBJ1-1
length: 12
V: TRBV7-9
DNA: TGTGCCAGCAGCTGGGACAGCACTGAAGCTTTCTTT
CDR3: CASSWDSTEAFF

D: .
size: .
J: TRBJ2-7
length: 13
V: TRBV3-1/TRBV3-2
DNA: TGTGCCAGCAGCCCAACACAGGGCAGGGAGCAGTACTTC
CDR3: CASSPTQGREQYF

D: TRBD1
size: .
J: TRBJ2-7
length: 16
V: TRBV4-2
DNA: TGTGCCAGCAGCCGGGGACAGCCGCAAAACTCCTACGAGCAGTACTTC
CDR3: CASSRGQPQNSYEQYF

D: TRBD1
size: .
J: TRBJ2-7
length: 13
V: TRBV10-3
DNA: TGTGCCATGTCCGGGACAGGGGGCAACGAGCAGTACTTC
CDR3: CAMSGTGGNEQYF

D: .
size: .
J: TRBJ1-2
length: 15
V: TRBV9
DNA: TGTGCCAGCAGCGTCGGGGACAACCAGATATATGGCTACACCTTC
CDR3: CASSVGDNQIYGYTF

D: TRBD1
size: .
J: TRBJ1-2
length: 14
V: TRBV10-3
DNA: TGTGCCATCAGGGACAGGGGAGGAACCTATGGCTACACCTTC
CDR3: CAIRDRGGTYGYTF

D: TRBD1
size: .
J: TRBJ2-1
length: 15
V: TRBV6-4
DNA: TGTGCCAGCAGTGTGGGGACAGGGGAATGGAATGAGCAGTTCTTC
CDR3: CASSVGTGEWNEQFF

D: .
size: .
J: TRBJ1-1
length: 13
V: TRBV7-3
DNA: TGTGCCAGCAGTAGTGAGCGCACTACTGAAGCTTTCTTT
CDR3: CASSSERTTEAFF